This T cell receptor (beta chain) was recovered during a study of blood T cell repertoires in COVID-19. Turning to the study itself: The United States, Italy and Spain were the sources of the acute and convalescent COVID-19 samples.

Study processing details: For nucleated cells, counts were estimated from reference gene primer amplification. The protocol was immunoSEQ multiplex PCR, while the TCRdb copy is restricted to in-frame clones and leaves out a portion. V, J and clone size are those of that table, while D and trimming were read from the DNA. The data contain fewer than 250,000 clones, about four fifths of them singletons. The CDR3 runs 15 residues. Germline V gene lookup returns CDR1 GTSNPN and CDR2 SVGIG (reference sequence). The V gene end was trimmed by 0 bases and the J gene end by 6 bases; junction bases not matched to a gene: 7.

This sequence was found in a woman between 40 and 55 years old who had been exposed to COVID-19. The specimen was PBMCs or T cells enriched from blood (not recorded which). This chain uses TRBV30 with TRBJ1-4; 7 bases agree with TRBD1. CDR3 protein: CAWSVRGGADEKLFF. CDR3 nucleotide sequence: TGTGCCTGGAGTGTCCGAGGGGGCGCGGATGAAAAACTGTTTTTT.